Below, 25 T cell receptor beta chains from the same sample are listed, as sequenced in a study of early T cells in non-severe SARS-CoV-2 infection. TCRdb independently ran MiXCR on the 5' RACE reads; one entry per CDR3 protein. The sample gives 100,000 to 120,000 distinct CDR3 sequences, over 9.5% of which show up once; around 3.7% is in the top ten. This sample comprised whole blood, obtained at baseline. Receptors were obtained from an adult who was a healthcare worker with PCR-confirmed SARS-CoV-2 infection or an uninfected control (not recorded which).

This clonotype has ten or more counts. This rearrangement joins TRBV11-1 to TRBJ1-2; TRBD1 is a possible D gene (5 bases). The CDR3 spans 13 residues. Trimming took off 3 bases at V and 6 bases at J, with 11 bases between the two ends. The germline CDR1 and CDR2 sequences are SGHAT and FQDESV (reference sequence). As DNA, the CDR3 is TGTGCCAGCAGCTTCGAGGGGACGGATGGCTACACCTTC. Amino acids: CASSFEGTDGYTF.

The chain recombines TRBV5-1 with TRBJ2-7; D ambiguous. Trimming cost V 4 bases and J 4 bases, with 12 bases left between them. The CDR3 spans 13 residues. In germline, CDR1 is SGHRS, CDR2 YFSETQ. The CDR3 spells CASSQGNSYEQYF. CDR3 bases: TGCGCCAGCAGCCAAGGGAATTCGTACGAGCAGTACTTC.

This clonotype occurred many times. The V and J genes are TRBV3-1 and TRBJ2-2, with D possibly being TRBD2 (6 bases). The CDR3 has 16 amino acids. Trimming pared 4 bases from V and 7 bases from J, leaving 19 bases between. The germline V gene encodes CDR1 LGHDT and CDR2 YNNKEL (reference sequence). The DNA for the CDR3 is TGTGCCAGCAGCCGGAGGGACTTCCCTGTCGGCGGGGAGCTGTTTTTT. Translating gives CASSRRDFPVGGELFF.

The chain combines TRBV10-3 with TRBJ2-7, with a tentative D call TRBD2 (6 bases). This CDR3 contains 15 residues. The V end was cut by 4 bases, the J end by 2 bases, with 15 bases between. Germline V CDR1 and CDR2: ENHRY, SYGVKD. The CDR3, as DNA: TGTGCCATCAGTGGGATTTGGGACTCAACCTACGAGCAGTACTTC. Translation: CAISGIWDSTYEQYF.

This clonotype was seen a few times. V is TRBV6-2 or TRBV6-3 and J is TRBJ1-1; D is possibly TRBD1 (5 bases). The germline V and J ends were trimmed by 2 bases and 0 bases, with 13 bases remaining between them. Germline-derived CDR1 and CDR2 are MNHEY and SVGEGT. This CDR3 has 16 residues. CDR3 loop: CASSYSRDSMNTEAFF. CDR3 DNA: TGTGCCAGCAGTTACAGCAGGGACTCCATGAACACTGAAGCTTTCTTT.

The table lists this clonotype with many counts. The chain employs TRBV7-9 and TRBJ1-3; tentative D call: TRBD1 (6 bases). Germline values: CDR1 SEHNR, CDR2 FQNEAQ (reference sequence). The CDR3 is made up of 16 amino acids. V lost 5 bases to trimming and J lost 0 bases, with 14 bases between them. The CDR3 DNA reads as TGTGCCAGCAGCCTGGGGGGCCGAAGCTCTGGAAACACCATATATTTT. Its translation is CASSLGGRSSGNTIYF.

This clonotype was detected a few times. CDR3: CASSVGAYNEQFF. CDR3 sequence (DNA): TGTGCCAGCAGCGTCGGGGCCTACAATGAGCAGTTCTTC. This chain uses TRBV11-2 with TRBJ2-1, with TRBD2 as a possible D gene (5 bases). V lost 5 bases to trimming and J lost 2 bases, with 7 bases between them. The length of the CDR3 is 13 residues. Germline CDR1 reads SGHAT; CDR2 reads FQNNGV. Full variable domain (missing parts from reference TRBV11-2 and TRBJ2-1): EAGVAQSPRYKIIEKRQSVAFWCNPISGHATLYWYQQILGQGPKLLIQFQNNGVVDDSQLPKDRFSAERLKGVDSTLKIQPAKLEDSAVYLCASSVGAYNEQFFGPGTRLTVL.

This clonotype was found a few times. The chain joins TRBV5-1 to TRBJ1-1; D not certain. This CDR3 region has 13 residues. Germline lookup yields CDR1 SGHRS and CDR2 YFSETQ. V shed 4 bases and J shed 5 bases, with 12 bases lying between them. The CDR3, as DNA: TGCGCCAGCAGCCCTAATTCGGGGACTGAAGCTTTCTTT. This encodes CASSPNSGTEAFF.

The chain couples TRBV12-3 or TRBV12-4 to TRBJ2-1; 10 bases match TRBD2. J was trimmed by 9 bases and V by 6 bases; bases with no gene match: 8. The CDR3 extends over 14 amino acids. This CDR3 is CASRWTSGKAEQFF. CDR3 in DNA: TGTGCCAGCAGATGGACTAGCGGAAAGGCTGAGCAGTTCTTC.

The genes are TRBV5-1 and TRBJ2-7, with D uncertain. This CDR3 has 16 amino acids. The V gene lost 0 bases and the J gene lost 4 bases, with 17 bases spanning the gap. CDR1 SGHRS and CDR2 YFSETQ come from the germline V gene. The CDR3 spells CASSLAMTRSSYEQYF. CDR3 DNA sequence: TGCGCCAGCAGCTTGGCCATGACCCGTTCATCATACGAGCAGTACTTC.

There are many counts of this clonotype. The V gene is TRBV28, the J gene TRBJ2-4, with a weak D call TRBD2 (6 bases). Germline V gives CDR1 MDHEN, CDR2 SYDVKM. V was pared by 7 bases and J by 3 bases, with 19 bases between. The CDR3 runs 16 residues. Here the CDR3 DNA reads TGTGCCAGCACCGGAATCAGGCGGGAAGGCAAAAACATTCAGTACTTC. Translation gives CASTGIRREGKNIQYF.

This clonotype has more than one count but fewer than ten. The chain has TRBV5-4 and TRBJ2-7; 9 bases are a match to TRBD1. CDR3 length: 15 amino acids. V was clipped by 2 bases and J by 3 bases; unmatched bases: 6. Germline CDR1 reads SGHNT; CDR2 reads YYREEE (reference sequence). The CDR3 sequence: CASSLTGGLGYEQYF. The DNA for the CDR3 is TGTGCCAGCAGCTTAACAGGGGGCTTAGGCTACGAGCAGTACTTC.

This sequence joins TRBV18 and TRBJ1-2, with a tentative D call TRBD1 (5 bases). Trimming took 1 base from V and 2 from J, leaving 17 bases between them. The CDR3 is 17 amino acids. Germline V gene data show CDR1 as KGHSH and CDR2 as LQKENI. The chain's CDR3 is CASSPRAVGGRNYGYTF. Here the CDR3 DNA reads TGTGCCAGCTCACCACGGGCGGTCGGGGGAAGAAACTATGGCTACACCTTC.

The V and J genes are TRBV29-1 and TRBJ2-1, with TRBD2 matching over 7 bases. Germline trimming cut 6 bases from V and 15 bases from J; bases unmatched to any gene: 5. CDR3 length: 9 residues. From germline, CDR1 is SQVTM and CDR2 ANQGSEA. In nucleotides, the CDR3 is TGCAGCGTCGGGACTACTCCGTTCTTC. Protein: CSVGTTPFF.

This clonotype was recorded a few times. This chain links TRBV18 with TRBJ2-2; 7 bases are shared with TRBD1. CDR3 length: 17 amino acids. Unmatched junction bases numbered 7, after V lost 3 bases and J lost 0 bases. Germline CDR1 KGHSH, CDR2 LQKENI. Here the CDR3 reads CASSPITGASNTGELFF. In DNA form, the CDR3 reads TGTGCCAGCTCACCTATTACAGGGGCTTCGAACACCGGGGAGCTGTTTTTT.

DNA for the CDR3: TGCAGCGTCCGGGACAGGCTGTTTGGTAATGAGCAGTTCTTC. It encodes CSVRDRLFGNEQFF. V gene TRBV29-1 combines with J gene TRBJ2-1; 8 nucleotides agree with TRBD1. V gave up 6 bases and J gave up 7 bases; unmatched junction bases: 11. The CDR3 loop spans 14 amino acids. CDR1 is SQVTM, CDR2 ANQGSEA, per germline.

In its sample, this clonotype was seen many times. The rearrangement uses TRBV7-8 and TRBJ2-7; TRBD2 is a possible D gene (6 bases). The V gene lost 4 bases and the J gene lost 3 bases, with 22 bases spanning the gap. The CDR3 sequence is 17 residues long. Germline V lookup: CDR1 SGHVS, CDR2 FQNEAQ. CDR3 DNA sequence: TGTGCCAGCAGCTCATCTACGGGAGCCTGGGAAGGCTACGAGCAGTACTTC. This gives the protein CASSSSTGAWEGYEQYF.

This sequence joins TRBV21-1 and TRBJ2-7. TRBV21-1 represents a pseudogene. The CDR3 runs 15 residues. CDR3 residues: CASSPRFRYSYEQYF. For the CDR3, the DNA is TGTGCCAGCAGCCCTCGTTTTAGATACTCCTACGAGCAGTACTTC.

The chain uses TRBV2 and TRBJ1-1; a possible D gene is TRBD1 (6 bases). Trimming left V 11 bases short and J 4 bases short, with 17 bases between. The CDR3 totals 13 residues. The germline gives CDR1 SNHLY, CDR2 FYNNEI. CDR3 DNA: TGTGCCCTACAGCGGGGGGCTAGCACTGAAGCTTTCTTT. Translated, it gives CALQRGASTEAFF.

This rearrangement joins TRBV3-1 to TRBJ1-2; 8 nucleotides agree with TRBD1. The V gene end was trimmed by 5 bases and the J gene end by 6 bases; junction bases not matched to a gene: 14. The CDR3 runs to 16 residues. CDR1 and CDR2 (germline): LGHDT, YNNKEL (reference sequence). The CDR3 reads CASSSTDRVDRDGYTF. In DNA, the CDR3 is TGTGCCAGCAGCTCCACGGACAGGGTCGATCGTGATGGCTACACCTTC.

This clonotype was recorded at least ten times. V is TRBV24-1 and J is TRBJ2-3; weak D call: TRBD2 (5 bases). The CDR3 is 14 amino acids. Deletions cut 9 bases from V and 2 bases from J, with 14 bases between. CDR1 is KGHDR and CDR2 is SFDVKD in the germline V gene. The CDR3 is CATQTSGPTDTQYF. The CDR3 nucleotides are TGTGCCACCCAGACGAGCGGACCCACAGATACGCAGTATTTT.

In its sample, this clonotype was seen a few times. The V gene is TRBV7-6, the J gene TRBJ1-1; possible D gene TRBD1, 6 bases. This CDR3 is built from 14 residues. With 5 bases removed from V and 6 bases from J, the gap between germline ends came to 16 bases. Germline V lookup: CDR1 SGHVS, CDR2 FNYEAQ. The CDR3 DNA is TGTGCCAGCAGCCCCGTCGGGGGCCGCCCTGAAGCTTTCTTT. Protein product: CASSPVGGRPEAFF.

At least ten counts were recorded for this clonotype. The V call is TRBV18, the J call TRBJ1-3; 7 bases align to TRBD1. J gave up 2 bases and V 4 bases, and 5 bases lay outside the gene matches. The CDR3 contains 15 residues. Looked up from germline, CDR1 is KGHSH and CDR2 is LQKENI. The CDR3 nucleotides are TGTGCCAGCTCACTCAGGGGGTCGGCTGGAAACACCATATATTTT. This codes for CASSLRGSAGNTIYF.

This clonotype turned up a few times. The gene calls are TRBV2 and TRBJ2-3; D not resolved. The CDR3 runs 13 residues. V lost 5 bases and J 3 bases, leaving 9 bases between the germline ends. Germline V CDR1 and CDR2: SNHLY, FYNNEI. The CDR3 nucleotides are TGTGCCAGCAGTCCTTACATGACAGATACGCAGTATTTT. It specifies CASSPYMTDTQYF.

A few counts support this clonotype. The chain couples TRBV19 to TRBJ1-1; tentative D call: TRBD1 (5 bases). The CDR3 length is 15 residues. Germline CDR1 is LNHDA and CDR2 is SQIVND (reference sequence). The V end was cut by 5 bases, the J end by 1 base, with 14 bases between. The DNA of the CDR3 is TGTGCCAGTAGTTCCTCAGGGAACTGGAACACTGAAGCTTTCTTT. Translated: CASSSSGNWNTEAFF.